This TCR beta chain was retrieved from a study of blood T cell repertoires in COVID-19. Whole-study context: Acute and convalescent COVID-19 samples came from the United States, Italy and Spain. The analysed material was cDNA or gDNA that came from T cells, B-cell-depleted T cells, or PBMCs.

The table came from immunoSEQ multiplex PCR; TCRdb's copy has only in-frame clones and leaves some out. The data hold more than 85,000 clones, with around 81% observed a single time. Germline V gene sequence: CDR1 MNHEY, CDR2 SVGAGI. Trimming cost V 6 bases and J 3 bases, with 15 bases left between them. The CDR3 runs 14 residues. The chain uses TRBV6-5 and TRBJ2-7; D may be TRBD1 (6 bases). This clonotype was sampled from an elderly man with acute or convalescent COVID-19. The sequencing input was peripheral blood. Here the CDR3 reads CASRPRDTFYEQYF. The CDR3 region has the DNA TGTGCCAGCAGGCCCCGGGACACCTTCTACGAGCAGTACTTC.